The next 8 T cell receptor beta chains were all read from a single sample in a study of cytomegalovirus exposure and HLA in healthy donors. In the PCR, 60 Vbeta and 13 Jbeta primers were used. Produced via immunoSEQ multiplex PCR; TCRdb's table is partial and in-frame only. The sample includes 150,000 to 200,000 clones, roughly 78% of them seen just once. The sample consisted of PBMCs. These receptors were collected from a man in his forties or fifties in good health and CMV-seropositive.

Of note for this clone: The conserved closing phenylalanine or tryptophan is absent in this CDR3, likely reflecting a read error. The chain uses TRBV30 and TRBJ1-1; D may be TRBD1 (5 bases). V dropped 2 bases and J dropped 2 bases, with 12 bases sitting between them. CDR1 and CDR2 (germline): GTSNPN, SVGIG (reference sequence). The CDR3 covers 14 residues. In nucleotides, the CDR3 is TGTGCCTGGAGTAACGGGGGAGGAAACACTGAAGCTTTCCTT. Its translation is CAWSNGGGNTEAFL.

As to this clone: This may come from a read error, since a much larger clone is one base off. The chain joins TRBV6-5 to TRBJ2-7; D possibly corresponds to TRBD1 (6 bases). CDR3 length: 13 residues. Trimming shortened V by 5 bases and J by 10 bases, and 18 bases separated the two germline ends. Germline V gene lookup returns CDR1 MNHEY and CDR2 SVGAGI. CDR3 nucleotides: TGTGCCAGCAGTGAAGAGGGCAGGGGCAGTCAGTACTTC. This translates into CASSEEGRGSQYF.

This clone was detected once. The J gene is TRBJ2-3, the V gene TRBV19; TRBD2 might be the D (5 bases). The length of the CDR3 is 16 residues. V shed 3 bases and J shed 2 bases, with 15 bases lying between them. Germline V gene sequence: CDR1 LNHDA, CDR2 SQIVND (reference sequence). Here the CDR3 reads CASSMGELSYTDTQYF. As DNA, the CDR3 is TGTGCCAGTAGTATGGGAGAGTTGTCCTACACAGATACGCAGTATTTT.

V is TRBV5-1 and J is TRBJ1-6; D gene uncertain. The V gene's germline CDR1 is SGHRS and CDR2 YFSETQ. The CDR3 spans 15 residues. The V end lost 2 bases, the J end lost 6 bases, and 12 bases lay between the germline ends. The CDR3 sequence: CASSLSGLSNSPLHF. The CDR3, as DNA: TGCGCCAGCAGCTTAAGTGGGCTTAGTAATTCACCCCTCCACTTT.

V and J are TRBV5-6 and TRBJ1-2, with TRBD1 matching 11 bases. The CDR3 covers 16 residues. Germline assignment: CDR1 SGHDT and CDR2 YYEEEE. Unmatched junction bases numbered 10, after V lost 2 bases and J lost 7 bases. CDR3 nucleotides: TGTGCCAGCAGCTTCACGACGGACAGGGGGCGTCTTGGCTACACCTTC. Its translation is CASSFTTDRGRLGYTF.

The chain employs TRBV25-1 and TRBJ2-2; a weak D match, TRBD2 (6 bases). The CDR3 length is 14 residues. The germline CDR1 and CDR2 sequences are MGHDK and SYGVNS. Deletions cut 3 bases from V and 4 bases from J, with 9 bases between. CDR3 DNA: TGTGCCAGCAGTGAGGGGGGTCGCACCGGGGAGCTGTTTTTT. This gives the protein CASSEGGRTGELFF. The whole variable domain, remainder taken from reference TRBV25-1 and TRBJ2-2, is EADIYQTPRYLVIGTGKKITLECSQTMGHDKMYWYQQDPGMELHLIHYSYGVNSTEKGDLSSESTVSRIRTEHFPLTLESARPSHTSQYLCASSEGGRTGELFFGEGSRLTVL.

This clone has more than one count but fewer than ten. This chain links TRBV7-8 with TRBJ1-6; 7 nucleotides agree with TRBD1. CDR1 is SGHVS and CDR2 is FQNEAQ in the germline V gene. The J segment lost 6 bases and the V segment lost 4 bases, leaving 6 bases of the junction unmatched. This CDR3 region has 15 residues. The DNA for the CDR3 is TGTGCCAGCAGCTCACAGGGGTTGGGTAATTCACCCCTCCACTTT. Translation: CASSSQGLGNSPLHF. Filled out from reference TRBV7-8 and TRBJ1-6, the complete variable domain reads GAGVSQSPRYKVAKRGQDVALRCDPISGHVSLFWYQQALGQGPEFLTYFQNEAQLDKSGLPSDRFFAERPEGSVSTLKIQRTQQEDSAVYLCASSSQGLGNSPLHFGNGTRLTVT.

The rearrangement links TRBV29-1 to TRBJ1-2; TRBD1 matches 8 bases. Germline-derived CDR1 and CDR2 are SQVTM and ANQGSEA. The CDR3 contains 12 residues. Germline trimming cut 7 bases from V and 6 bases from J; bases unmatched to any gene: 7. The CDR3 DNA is TGCAGCGGAAACAGGGGGGTGGATGGCTACACCTTC. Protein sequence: CSGNRGVDGYTF.